This TCR beta chain was captured in a study of T-cell reconstitution after alpha-beta-depleted transplantation in children. This clonotype was recorded a few times. The CDR3 is 17 amino acids. The V segment lost 3 bases and the J segment 6 bases; nucleotides outside the gene matches: 11. In germline, CDR1 is LGHDT, CDR2 YNNKEL (reference sequence). Preparation of the TCRbeta library involved a method that used unique molecular identifiers. TCRdb re-analysed the PCR reads in MiXCR, keeping a single row per CDR3 protein. The sample has about 91,000 distinct CDR3 sequences; 7% to 9% are singletons. The source is a human donor who donated a stem cell graft to a child with congenital amegakaryocytic thrombocytopenia. The rearrangement uses TRBV3-1 and TRBJ1-2; TRBD1 matches at 12 bases. The material sequenced was PBMCs from the stem cell graft donor, taken from the stem cell graft. CDR3 sequence (DNA): TGTGCCAGCAGCCATCGCTCAAACCGGGACAGGGGGCATGGCTACACCTTC. Translation: CASSHRSNRDRGHGYTF. The whole variable domain, remainder taken from reference TRBV3-1 and TRBJ1-2, is DTAVSQTPKYLVTQMGNDKSIKCEQNLGHDTMYWYKQDSKKFLKIMFSYNNKELIINETVPNRFSPKSPDKAHLNLHINSLELGDSAVYFCASSHRSNRDRGHGYTFGSGTRLTVV.